This T cell receptor (beta chain) was documented in a study of regulatory T cells in long-lasting Graves disease. Study background: Positive TSH receptor antibodies alongside over 5 years of antithyroid drugs were what marked Graves' disease as persistent.

In its sample, this clonotype was seen a few times. V dropped 3 bases and J dropped 0 bases, with 12 bases sitting between them. From germline, CDR1 is MNHEY and CDR2 SVGAGI. The CDR3 sequence is 15 residues long. HTBI primers from iRepertoire and Arm-PCR of CDR3 regions yielded the TCR beta libraries. TCRdb re-analysed the multiplex PCR reads in MiXCR, keeping a single row per CDR3 protein. This sample has approximately 690,000 distinct CDR3 sequences, with about 32% found just once. Indicated time point: persistent/refractory GD, antithyroid drugs over 5 years with positive TRAb. RNA from PBMCs was the source of the TCR library.

The sequence was obtained from a female donor with Graves disease. Sequenced material: peripheral blood mononuclear cells (PBMCs), taken when the disease was refractory, from a patient treated with antithyroid drugs. The chain recombines TRBV6-5 with TRBJ2-7, with D tentatively TRBD1 or TRBD2 (5 bases each). CDR3 residues: CASSYGGLSSYEQYF. The DNA for the CDR3 is TGTGCCAGCAGTTATGGGGGTCTAAGCTCCTACGAGCAGTACTTC.